What follows are 9 T cell receptor beta chains derived from one specimen sequenced in a study of patients and donors after allogeneic stem cell transplantation. TCRdb passed the RT-PCR reads through MiXCR, listing each CDR3 protein once. The sample contains 800,000 to 1,000,000 distinct CDR3 sequences, about 20% of which appear only once. The specimen sequenced was blood, either unsorted or a sorted T cell fraction (not recorded which). All receptors come from a human donor who was either an allogeneic HSCT recipient or a stem cell or donor lymphocyte infusion donor (not recorded which). It is not recorded whose cells these are; they may come from a transplant donor.

This chain uses TRBV7-8 with TRBJ2-1, with 11 positions matching TRBD2. CDR3 size: 16 residues. V was pared by 5 bases and J by 3 bases, with 6 bases of the junction left unmatched. Germline CDR1 reads SGHVS; CDR2 reads FQNEAQ. The CDR3 region is CASSPPGLAVYNEQFF. CDR3 nucleotide sequence: TGTGCCAGCAGCCCGCCGGGACTAGCGGTCTACAATGAGCAGTTCTTC.

Ten or more counts support this clonotype. V usage is TRBV5-1 and J usage is TRBJ2-1, with 7 bases that match TRBD1. CDR3 length: 12 amino acids. Germline assignment: CDR1 SGHRS and CDR2 YFSETQ. The V and J ends lost 4 bases and 11 bases, in that order; junction bases with no gene match: 6. The CDR3, as DNA: TGCGCCAGCAGCCAGGACAGGCCTAAGCAGTTCTTC. Translating it yields CASSQDRPKQFF.

J is TRBJ2-7 and V is TRBV3-1; D is ambiguous. The V end lost 0 bases, the J end lost 4 bases, and 13 bases lay between the germline ends. CDR1 and CDR2 from the germline V gene are LGHDT and YNNKEL (reference sequence). The CDR3 sequence is 15 residues long. CDR3 sequence (DNA): TGTGCCAGCAGCCAAGATTTGACGGCAGAGTACGAGCAGTACTTC. It encodes CASSQDLTAEYEQYF.

V is TRBV7-9 and J is TRBJ2-7; D unclear. Between the trimmed V and J ends, which lost 5 bases and 4 bases, there was a span of 9 bases. Germline-derived CDR1 and CDR2 are SEHNR and FQNEAQ (reference sequence). This CDR3 spans 12 amino acids. CDR3 sequence: CASSANTYEQYF. In DNA, the CDR3 is TGTGCCAGCAGCGCGAATACTTACGAGCAGTACTTC.

The chain recombines TRBV20-1 with TRBJ1-5, with a tentative D call TRBD1 (5 bases). The CDR3 extends over 13 amino acids. The ends were cut back, 2 bases at V and 5 bases at J, with 10 bases in the middle. The V gene's germline CDR1 is DFQATT and CDR2 SNEGSKA (reference sequence). The DNA for the CDR3 is TGCAGTGCTAGAAGGGGTTACGATCAGCCCCAGCATTTT. It translates to CSARRGYDQPQHF.

V gene TRBV7-9 combines with J gene TRBJ1-1; D may be TRBD1 (6 bases). The V gene lost 7 bases and the J gene lost 4 bases, with 13 bases spanning the gap. The CDR3 covers 13 residues. Germline-derived CDR1 and CDR2 are SEHNR and FQNEAQ (reference sequence). The CDR3 is CASTRQEGTEAFF. CDR3 nucleotide sequence: TGTGCCAGCACGAGACAGGAGGGCACTGAAGCTTTCTTT.

The chain couples TRBV6-1 to TRBJ1-1; D is uncertain. The CDR3 sequence is 14 residues long. CDR1 is MNHNS, CDR2 SASEGT, per germline. V shed 6 bases and J shed 5 bases, with 16 bases lying between them. The CDR3 bases are TGTGCCAGCAGACTGAGGAACTACCGAACTGAAGCTTTCTTT. This translates into CASRLRNYRTEAFF.

The chain recombines TRBV20-1 with TRBJ1-6, with TRBD1 as a possible D gene (6 bases). This CDR3 has 16 residues. V was trimmed by 6 bases and J by 0 bases, leaving 15 bases between them. Germline V gene lookup returns CDR1 DFQATT and CDR2 SNEGSKA (reference sequence). The CDR3 nucleotides are TGCAGTGCCGCTGGGGGGGGCAGCTCCTATAATTCACCCCTCCACTTT. Translated: CSAAGGGSSYNSPLHF.

This clonotype was seen only a few times. The chain uses TRBV4-1 and TRBJ2-3; D is perhaps TRBD1 (6 bases). V was pared by 1 base and J by 3 bases, with 17 bases between. Germline lookup yields CDR1 MGHRA and CDR2 YSYEKL. The CDR3 covers 17 residues. DNA of the CDR3: TGCGCCAGCAGCCAAGGCACCGGGACATTAAAGACAGATACGCAGTATTTT. Its translation is CASSQGTGTLKTDTQYF.